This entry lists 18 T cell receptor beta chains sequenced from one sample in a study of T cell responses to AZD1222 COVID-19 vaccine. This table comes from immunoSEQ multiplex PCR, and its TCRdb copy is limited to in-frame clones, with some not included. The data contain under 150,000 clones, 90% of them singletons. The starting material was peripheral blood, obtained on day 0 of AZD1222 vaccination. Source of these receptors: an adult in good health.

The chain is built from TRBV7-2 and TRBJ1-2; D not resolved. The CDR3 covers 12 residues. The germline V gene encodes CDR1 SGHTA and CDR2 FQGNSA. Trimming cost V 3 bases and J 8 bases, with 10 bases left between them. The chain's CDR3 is CASSFDLGGYTF. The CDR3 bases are TGTGCCAGCAGCTTCGATCTAGGGGGCTACACCTTC.

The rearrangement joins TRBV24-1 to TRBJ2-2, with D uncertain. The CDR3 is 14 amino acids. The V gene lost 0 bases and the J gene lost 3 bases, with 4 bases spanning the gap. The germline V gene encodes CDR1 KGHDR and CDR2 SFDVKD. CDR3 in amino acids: CATSDLEDTGELFF. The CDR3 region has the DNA TGTGCCACCAGTGATTTGGAGGACACCGGGGAGCTGTTTTTT.

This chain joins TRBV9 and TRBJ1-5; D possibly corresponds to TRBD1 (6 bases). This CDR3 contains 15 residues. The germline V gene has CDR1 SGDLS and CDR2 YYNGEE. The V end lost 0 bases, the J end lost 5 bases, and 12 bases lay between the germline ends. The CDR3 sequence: CASSVDAGDYQPQHF. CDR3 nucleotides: TGTGCCAGCAGCGTAGACGCAGGGGATTATCAGCCCCAGCATTTT.

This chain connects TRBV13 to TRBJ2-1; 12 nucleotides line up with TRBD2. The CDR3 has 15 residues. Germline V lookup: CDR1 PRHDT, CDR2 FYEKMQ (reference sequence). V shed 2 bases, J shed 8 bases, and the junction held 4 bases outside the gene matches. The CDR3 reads CASSLRLAGVDEQFF. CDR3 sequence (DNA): TGTGCCAGCAGCTTAAGACTAGCGGGAGTGGATGAGCAGTTCTTC.

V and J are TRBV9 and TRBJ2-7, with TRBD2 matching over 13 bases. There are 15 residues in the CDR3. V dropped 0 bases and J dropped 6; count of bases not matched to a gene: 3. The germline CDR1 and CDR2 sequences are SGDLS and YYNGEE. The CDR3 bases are TGTGCCAGCAGCGTAGGACTAGCGGGAGGCCTCGAGCAGTACTTC. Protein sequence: CASSVGLAGGLEQYF.

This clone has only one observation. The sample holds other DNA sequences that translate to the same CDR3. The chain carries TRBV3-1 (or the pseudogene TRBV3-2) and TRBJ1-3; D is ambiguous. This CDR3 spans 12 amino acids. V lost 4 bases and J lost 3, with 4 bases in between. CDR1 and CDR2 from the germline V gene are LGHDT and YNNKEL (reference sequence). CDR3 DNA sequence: TGTGCCAGCAGCCTAAGTGGAAACACCATATATTTT. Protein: CASSLSGNTIYF.

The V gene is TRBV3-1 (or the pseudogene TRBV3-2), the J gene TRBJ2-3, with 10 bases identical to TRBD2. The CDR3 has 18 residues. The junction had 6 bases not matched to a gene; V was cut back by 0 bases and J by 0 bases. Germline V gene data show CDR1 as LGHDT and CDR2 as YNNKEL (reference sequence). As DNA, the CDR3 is TGTGCCAGCAGCCAAGACCTTACTAGCGGGGTAAGCACAGATACGCAGTATTTT. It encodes CASSQDLTSGVSTDTQYF.

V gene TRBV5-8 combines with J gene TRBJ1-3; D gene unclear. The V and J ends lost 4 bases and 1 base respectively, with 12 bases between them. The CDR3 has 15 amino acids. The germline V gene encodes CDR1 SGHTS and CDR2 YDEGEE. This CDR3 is CASSPYGRSGNTIYF. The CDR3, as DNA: TGTGCCAGCAGCCCATATGGACGATCTGGAAACACCATATATTTT.

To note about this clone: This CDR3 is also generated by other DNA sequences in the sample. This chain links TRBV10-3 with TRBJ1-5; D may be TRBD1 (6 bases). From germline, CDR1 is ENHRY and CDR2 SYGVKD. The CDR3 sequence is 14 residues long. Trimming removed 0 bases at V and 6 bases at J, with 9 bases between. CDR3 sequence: CAISESTGRQPQHF. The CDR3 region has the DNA TGTGCCATCAGTGAGTCGACAGGTCGTCAGCCCCAGCATTTT.

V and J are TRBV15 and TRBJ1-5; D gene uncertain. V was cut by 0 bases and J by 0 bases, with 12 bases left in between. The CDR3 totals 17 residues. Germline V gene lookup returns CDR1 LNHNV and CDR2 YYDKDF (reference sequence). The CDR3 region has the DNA TGTGCCACCAGCAGAGATGAAGGCAGCTTTAGCAATCAGCCCCAGCATTTT. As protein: CATSRDEGSFSNQPQHF.

DNA of the CDR3: TGTGCCACCAGTGACCCTAGCGGGGGCCTTCGCACAGATACGCAGTATTTT. This gives the protein CATSDPSGGLRTDTQYF. This rearrangement joins TRBV24-1 to TRBJ2-3, with TRBD2 matching 10 bases. The CDR3 runs to 17 residues. The V and J ends lost 4 bases and 1 base, in that order; junction bases with no gene match: 7. Germline V gene sequence: CDR1 KGHDR, CDR2 SFDVKD.

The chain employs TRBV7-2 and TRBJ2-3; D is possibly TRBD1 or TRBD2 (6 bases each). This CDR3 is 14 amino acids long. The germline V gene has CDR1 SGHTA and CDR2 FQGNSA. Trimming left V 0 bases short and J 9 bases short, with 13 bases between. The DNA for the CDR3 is TGTGCCAGCAGCTTAGCCGGGGGCGGTAAAACGCAGTATTTT. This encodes CASSLAGGGKTQYF.

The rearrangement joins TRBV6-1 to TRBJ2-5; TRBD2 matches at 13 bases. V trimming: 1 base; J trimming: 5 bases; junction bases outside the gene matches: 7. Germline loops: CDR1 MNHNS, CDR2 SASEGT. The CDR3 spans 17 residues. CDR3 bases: TGTGCCAGCAGTGAAGGGACTAGCGGGGGCCGAGATGAGACCCAGTACTTC. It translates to CASSEGTSGGRDETQYF.

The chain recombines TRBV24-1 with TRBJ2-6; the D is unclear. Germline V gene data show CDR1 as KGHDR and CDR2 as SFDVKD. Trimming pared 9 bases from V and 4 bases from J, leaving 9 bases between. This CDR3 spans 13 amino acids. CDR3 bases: TGTGCCACCCGGACGGCAGGGGCCAACGTCCTGACTTTC. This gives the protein CATRTAGANVLTF.

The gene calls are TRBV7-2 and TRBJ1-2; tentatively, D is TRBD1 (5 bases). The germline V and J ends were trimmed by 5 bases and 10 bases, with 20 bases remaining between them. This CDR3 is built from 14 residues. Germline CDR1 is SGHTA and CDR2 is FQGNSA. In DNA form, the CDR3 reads TGTGCCAGCAGCCCCAGTACTCAGGGTAGAGACTACACCTTC. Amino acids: CASSPSTQGRDYTF.

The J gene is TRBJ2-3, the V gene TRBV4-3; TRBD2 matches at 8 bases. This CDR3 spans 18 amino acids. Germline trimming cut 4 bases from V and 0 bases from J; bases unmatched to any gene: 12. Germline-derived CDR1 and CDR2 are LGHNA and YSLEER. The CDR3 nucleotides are TGCGCCAGCAGCCTCACCGGGGGGGGAGGAGTGAGCACAGATACGCAGTATTTT. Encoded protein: CASSLTGGGGVSTDTQYF.

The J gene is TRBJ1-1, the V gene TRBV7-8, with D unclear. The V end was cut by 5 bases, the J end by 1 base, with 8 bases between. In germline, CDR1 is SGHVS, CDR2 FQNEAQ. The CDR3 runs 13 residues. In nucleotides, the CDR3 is TGTGCCAGCAGCCGGAATAAGAACACTGAAGCTTTCTTT. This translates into CASSRNKNTEAFF.

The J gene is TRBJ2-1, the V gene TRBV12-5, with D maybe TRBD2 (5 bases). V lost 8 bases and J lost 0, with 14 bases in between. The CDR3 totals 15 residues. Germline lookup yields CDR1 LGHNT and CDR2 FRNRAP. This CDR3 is CASLGGLSSYNEQFF. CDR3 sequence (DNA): TGTGCTAGTCTCGGCGGGCTAAGCTCCTACAATGAGCAGTTCTTC. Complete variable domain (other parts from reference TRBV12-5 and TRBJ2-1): DARVTQTPRHKVTEMGQEVTMRCQPILGHNTVFWYRQTMMQGLELLAYFRNRAPLDDSGMPKDRFSAEMPDATLATLKIQPSEPRDSAVYFCASLGGLSSYNEQFFGPGTRLTVL.